The 16 T cell receptor beta chains below were found in one sample sequenced in a study of CD8+ T cells in alopecia areata. The treatment here: oral pan-JAK inhibitor, 5-10 mg twice daily. RNA extraction and reverse transcription yielded cDNA as sequencing template. Here immunoSEQ multiplex PCR was the method, and the copy in TCRdb shows in-frame clones only, minus some. The sample has hundreds of thousands of clones; around 66% are singletons. Specimen: CD4+ T cells sorted from blood, collected around week 42, from a patient treated with tofacitinib. These receptors were taken from a human donor with alopecia areata.

This clone was seen more than once but under ten times. The chain links TRBV10-3 to TRBJ2-7, with TRBD1 identical over 9 bases. Germline CDR1 ENHRY, CDR2 SYGVKD. The V gene end was trimmed by 2 bases and the J gene end by 6 bases; junction bases not matched to a gene: 5. The CDR3 has 14 residues. The CDR3 is CAISEKGQGGEQYF. CDR3 DNA sequence: TGTGCCATCAGTGAGAAGGGACAGGGTGGCGAGCAGTACTTC.

The V gene is TRBV7-2, the J gene TRBJ1-5; D perhaps matches TRBD1 (6 bases). The CDR3 contains 14 residues. V was shortened by 5 bases and J by 3 bases, with 11 bases between the two germline ends. Germline lookup yields CDR1 SGHTA and CDR2 FQGNSA. The CDR3 nucleotides read TGTGCCAGCAGCCCCGGGACACTCAATCAGCCCCAGCATTTT. As protein: CASSPGTLNQPQHF.

In regard to this clone: This sample also contains other DNA sequences that code for the same CDR3. V usage is TRBV29-1 and J usage is TRBJ2-7, with TRBD1 matching over 7 bases. The CDR3 totals 11 residues. With 4 bases clipped from V and 3 bases from J, the junction kept 0 bases outside the gene matches. The V gene's germline CDR1 is SQVTM and CDR2 ANQGSEA. The chain's CDR3 is CSVGDSYEQYF. CDR3 nucleotide sequence: TGCAGCGTTGGGGACAGCTACGAGCAGTACTTC.

The rearrangement joins TRBV28 to TRBJ2-7; D is unresolved. Germline-derived CDR1 and CDR2 are MDHEN and SYDVKM. The CDR3 is 15 residues long. V was cut by 6 bases and J by 0 bases, with 15 bases left in between. CDR3: CASSVSSTSSYEQYF. The DNA for the CDR3 is TGTGCCAGCAGCGTCTCTAGTACCAGCTCCTACGAGCAGTACTTC.

On this clone itself: The same CDR3 also results from other DNA sequences found in this sample. This rearrangement joins TRBV5-1 to TRBJ1-1; D is possibly TRBD1 (5 bases). Germline V CDR1 and CDR2: SGHRS, YFSETQ. The CDR3 is 13 residues long. Trimming pared 4 bases from V and 1 base from J, leaving 8 bases between. The CDR3 here is CASSPGQNTEAFF. In DNA form, the CDR3 reads TGCGCCAGCAGCCCAGGACAGAACACTGAAGCTTTCTTT.

V and J are TRBV7-2 and TRBJ1-2; 7 positions match TRBD1. This CDR3 has 14 residues. Germline V lookup: CDR1 SGHTA, CDR2 FQGNSA. The trim removed 3 bases at V and 3 bases at J, leaving 4 bases unmatched. The CDR3 coding sequence is TGTGCCAGCAGCTTTAATCAGGGGGACTATGGCTACACCTTC. Translated: CASSFNQGDYGYTF.

V usage is TRBV5-1 and J usage is TRBJ2-2; no firm D call. Germline V gives CDR1 SGHRS, CDR2 YFSETQ. V dropped 1 base and J dropped 6 bases, with 13 bases sitting between them. There are 15 residues in the CDR3. The CDR3 spells CASSLIADTSGELFF. In nucleotides, the CDR3 is TGCGCCAGCAGCTTGATAGCCGACACCTCCGGGGAGCTGTTTTTT. Supplemented by reference TRBV5-1 and TRBJ2-2, the full variable domain reads KAGVTQTPRYLIKTRGQQVTLSCSPISGHRSVSWYQQTPGQGLQFLFEYFSETQRNKGNFPGRFSGRQFSNSRSEMNVSTLELGDSALYLCASSLIADTSGELFFGEGSRLTVL.

V gene TRBV23-1 combines with J gene TRBJ2-5, with a weak D call TRBD1 (5 bases). TRBV23-1 carries the ORF label, with uncertain function. V was clipped by 2 bases and J by 4 bases, with 14 bases between them. CDR3 size: 15 residues. The CDR3 bases are TGCGCCAGCAGTCAAAAATCAGGGATAGGAGAGACCCAGTACTTC. Translated: CASSQKSGIGETQYF.

The chain employs TRBV5-1 and TRBJ2-3; possibly TRBD1 for D (5 bases). Deletions cut 0 bases from V and 3 bases from J, with 8 bases between. Germline CDR1 reads SGHRS; CDR2 reads YFSETQ. The CDR3 covers 14 residues. As DNA, the CDR3 is TGCGCCAGCAGCTTGGACAGGTCGACAGATACGCAGTATTTT. As protein: CASSLDRSTDTQYF.

The sample holds a few counts of this clone. The rearrangement links TRBV11-3 to TRBJ2-7, with D possibly called TRBD1 or TRBD2 (5 bases each). The CDR3 has 15 residues. V shed 6 bases and J shed 1 base, with 16 bases lying between them. Germline V gives CDR1 SGHNT, CDR2 YENEEA. DNA for the CDR3: TGTGCCAGCAGTTACGCATATTGGGGGTCCTACGAGCAGTACTTC. Its protein product is CASSYAYWGSYEQYF.

The chain employs TRBV29-1 and TRBJ1-2; no clear D. The CDR3 totals 11 residues. V was pared by 7 bases and J by 6 bases, with 12 bases between. CDR1 SQVTM and CDR2 ANQGSEA come from the germline V gene. The CDR3 DNA sequence: TGCAGCGCCAGAGGCGAGCATGGCTACACCTTC. This codes for CSARGEHGYTF.

CDR3 residues: CASSSDRDNEQFF. The CDR3 DNA reads as TGTGCCAGCAGCTCGGACAGGGACAATGAGCAGTTCTTC. The chain uses TRBV7-3 and TRBJ2-1, with 8 bases aligning to TRBD1. Germline V lookup: CDR1 SGHTA, CDR2 FQGTGA. J lost 5 bases, V lost 4 bases, and 1 base had no gene match. This CDR3 is built from 13 residues.

The V and J genes are TRBV5-1 and TRBJ1-1, with TRBD1 matching over 9 bases. Germline V lookup: CDR1 SGHRS, CDR2 YFSETQ. V gave up 3 bases and J gave up 4 bases; unmatched junction bases: 19. This CDR3 contains 19 residues. The CDR3 coding sequence is TGCGCCAGCAGCTACACCGGGACAGGGTCCCCTCGAGGGAGCACTGAAGCTTTCTTT. Translation gives CASSYTGTGSPRGSTEAFF.

In its sample, this clone was seen a few times. The chain joins TRBV29-1 to TRBJ1-2, with a possible D match to TRBD1 (5 bases). CDR3 size: 15 residues. Germline V gives CDR1 SQVTM, CDR2 ANQGSEA. The V and J ends lost 7 bases and 5 bases respectively, with 23 bases between them. CDR3 nucleotide sequence: TGCAGCGGCGGAGAGGTTCGGGGTGAGGGGTATGGCTACACCTTC. It translates to CSGGEVRGEGYGYTF.

CDR3: CSAGSGGTARNYGYTF. The CDR3 region has the DNA TGCAGCGCCGGTTCGGGGGGGACGGCCAGAAACTATGGCTACACCTTC. The chain is built from TRBV29-1 and TRBJ1-2, with TRBD1 as a possible D gene (5 bases). The CDR3 spans 16 residues. V was pared by 7 bases and J by 2 bases, with 23 bases between. Germline CDR1 and CDR2: SQVTM and ANQGSEA.

The V call is TRBV2, the J call TRBJ1-6; 8 nucleotides match TRBD1. The CDR3 consists of 17 residues. Germline V CDR1 and CDR2: SNHLY, FYNNEI. V dropped 2 bases and J dropped 7; count of bases not matched to a gene: 10. CDR3 nucleotides: TGTGCCAGCAGTGAATCCTACCGAGACAGGGGAAATTCACCCCTCCACTTT. This encodes CASSESYRDRGNSPLHF. Based on the CDR3 plus reference TRBV2 and TRBJ1-6, the full variable domain is EPEVTQTPSHQVTQMGQEVILRCVPISNHLYFYWYRQILGQKVEFLVSFYNNEISEKSEIFDDQFSVERPDGSNFTLKIRSTKLEDSAMYFCASSESYRDRGNSPLHFGNGTRLTVT.